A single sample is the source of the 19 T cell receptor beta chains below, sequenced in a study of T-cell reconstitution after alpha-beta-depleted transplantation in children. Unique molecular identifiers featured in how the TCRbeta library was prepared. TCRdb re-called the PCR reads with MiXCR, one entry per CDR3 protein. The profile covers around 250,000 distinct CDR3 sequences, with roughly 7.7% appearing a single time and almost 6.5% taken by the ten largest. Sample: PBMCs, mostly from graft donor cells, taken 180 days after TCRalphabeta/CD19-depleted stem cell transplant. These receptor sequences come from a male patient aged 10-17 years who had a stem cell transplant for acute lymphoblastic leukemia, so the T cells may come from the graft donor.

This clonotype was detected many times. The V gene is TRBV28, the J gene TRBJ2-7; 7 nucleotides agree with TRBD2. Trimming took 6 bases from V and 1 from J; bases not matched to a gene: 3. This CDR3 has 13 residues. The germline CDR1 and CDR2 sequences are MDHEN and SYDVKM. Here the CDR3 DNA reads TGTGCCAGCAGATCTAGCGGATCCTACGAGCAGTACTTC. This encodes CASRSSGSYEQYF.

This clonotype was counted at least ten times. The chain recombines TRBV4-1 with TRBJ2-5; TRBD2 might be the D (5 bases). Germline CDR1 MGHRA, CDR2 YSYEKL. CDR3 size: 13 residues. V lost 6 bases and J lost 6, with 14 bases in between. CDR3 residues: CASSRGERQTQYF. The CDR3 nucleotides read TGCGCCAGCAGTCGTGGGGAGAGGCAGACCCAGTACTTC.

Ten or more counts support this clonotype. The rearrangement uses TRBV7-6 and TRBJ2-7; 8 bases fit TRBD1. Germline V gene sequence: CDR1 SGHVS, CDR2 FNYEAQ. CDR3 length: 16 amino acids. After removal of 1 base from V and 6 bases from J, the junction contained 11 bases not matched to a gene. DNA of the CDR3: TGTGCCAGCAGCTTAGGACCAGGGGGCGTTCCTGGCGAGCAGTACTTC. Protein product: CASSLGPGGVPGEQYF.

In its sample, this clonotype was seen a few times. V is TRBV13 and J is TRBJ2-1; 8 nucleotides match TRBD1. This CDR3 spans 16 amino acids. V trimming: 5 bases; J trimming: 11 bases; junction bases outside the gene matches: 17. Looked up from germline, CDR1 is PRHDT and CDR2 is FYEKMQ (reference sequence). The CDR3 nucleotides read TGTGCCAGCAGCCCGCACGGACAGGGACCCCAAGAAAAGCAGTTCTTC. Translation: CASSPHGQGPQEKQFF.

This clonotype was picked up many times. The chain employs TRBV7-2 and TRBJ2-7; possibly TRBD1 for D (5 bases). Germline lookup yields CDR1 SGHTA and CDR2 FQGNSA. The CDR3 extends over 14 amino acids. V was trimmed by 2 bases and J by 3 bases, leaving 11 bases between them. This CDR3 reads CASSLRDSLYEQYF. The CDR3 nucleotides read TGTGCCAGCAGCTTACGAGACAGTCTCTACGAGCAGTACTTC.

CDR3 bases: TGTGCCAGCAGTTACTCGAGCCAGGGGGCTGGAAACACCATATATTTT. Translating it yields CASSYSSQGAGNTIYF. The V call is TRBV6-5, the J call TRBJ1-3; 7 positions match TRBD1. The CDR3 length is 16 residues. Germline-derived CDR1 and CDR2 are MNHEY and SVGAGI. The junction had 4 bases not matched to a gene; V was cut back by 0 bases and J by 2 bases.

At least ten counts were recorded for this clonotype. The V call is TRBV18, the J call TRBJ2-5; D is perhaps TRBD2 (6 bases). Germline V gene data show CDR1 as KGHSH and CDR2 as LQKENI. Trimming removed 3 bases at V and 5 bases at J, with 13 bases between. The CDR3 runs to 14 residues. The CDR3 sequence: CASSPGDFWETQYF. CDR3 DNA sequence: TGTGCCAGCTCACCGGGGGACTTTTGGGAGACCCAGTACTTC.

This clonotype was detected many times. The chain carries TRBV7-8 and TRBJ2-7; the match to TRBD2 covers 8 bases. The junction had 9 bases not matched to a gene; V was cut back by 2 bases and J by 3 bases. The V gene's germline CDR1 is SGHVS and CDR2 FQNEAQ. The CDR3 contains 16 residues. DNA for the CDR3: TGTGCCAGCAGCTTAACCCCCGGGGGGGGCCGCTACGAGCAGTACTTC. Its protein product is CASSLTPGGGRYEQYF.

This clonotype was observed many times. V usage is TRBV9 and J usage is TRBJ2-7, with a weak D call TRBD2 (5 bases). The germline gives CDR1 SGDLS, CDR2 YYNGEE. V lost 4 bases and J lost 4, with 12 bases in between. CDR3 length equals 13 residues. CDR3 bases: TGTGCCAGCAGCAACGGAGGTTTGTACGAGCAGTACTTC. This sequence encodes CASSNGGLYEQYF.

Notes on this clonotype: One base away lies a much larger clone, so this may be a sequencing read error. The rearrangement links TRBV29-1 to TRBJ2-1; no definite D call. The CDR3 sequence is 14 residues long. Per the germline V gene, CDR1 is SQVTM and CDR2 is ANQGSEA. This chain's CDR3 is CSVGRSVSYDEQFF. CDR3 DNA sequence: TGCAGCGTTGGAAGGTCTGTCTCCTACGATGAGCAGTTCTTC.

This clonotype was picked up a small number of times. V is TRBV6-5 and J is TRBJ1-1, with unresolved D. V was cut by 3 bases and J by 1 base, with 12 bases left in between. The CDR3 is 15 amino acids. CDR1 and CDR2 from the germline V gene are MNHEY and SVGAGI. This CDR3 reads CASSYRAGENTEAFF. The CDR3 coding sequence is TGTGCCAGCAGTTATCGTGCAGGAGAGAACACTGAAGCTTTCTTT.

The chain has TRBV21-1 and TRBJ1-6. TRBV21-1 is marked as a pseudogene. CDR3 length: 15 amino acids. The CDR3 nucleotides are TGTGCCAGCAGCAAAGCCCCCAGGCATAATTCACCCCTCCACTTT. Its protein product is CASSKAPRHNSPLHF.

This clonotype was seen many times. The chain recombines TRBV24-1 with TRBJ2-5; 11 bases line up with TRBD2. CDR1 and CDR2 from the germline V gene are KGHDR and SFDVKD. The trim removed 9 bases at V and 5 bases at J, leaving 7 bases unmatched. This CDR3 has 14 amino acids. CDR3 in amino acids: CATGLAGGGETQYF. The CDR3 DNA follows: TGTGCCACCGGTCTAGCGGGAGGAGGGGAGACCCAGTACTTC.

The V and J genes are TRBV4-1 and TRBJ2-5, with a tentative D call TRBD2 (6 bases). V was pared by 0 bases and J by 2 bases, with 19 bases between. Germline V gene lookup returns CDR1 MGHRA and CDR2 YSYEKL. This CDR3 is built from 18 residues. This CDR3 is CASSQEGSGGTPQETQYF. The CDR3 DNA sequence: TGCGCCAGCAGCCAAGAGGGGAGTGGCGGGACTCCTCAAGAGACCCAGTACTTC.

The CDR3 DNA follows: TGTGCCAGCAGCTGGGGACAGCATAGCTCCTATAATTCACCCCTCCACTTT. This codes for CASSWGQHSSYNSPLHF. The chain has TRBV7-9 and TRBJ1-6; 7 bases map to TRBD1. CDR3 length: 17 amino acids. V gave up 4 bases and J gave up 0 bases; unmatched junction bases: 6. Germline V CDR1 and CDR2: SEHNR, FQNEAQ (reference sequence).

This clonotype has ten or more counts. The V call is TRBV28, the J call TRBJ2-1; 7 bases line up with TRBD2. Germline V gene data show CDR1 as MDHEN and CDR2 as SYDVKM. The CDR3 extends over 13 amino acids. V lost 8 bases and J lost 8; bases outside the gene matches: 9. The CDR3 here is CASCGRRFDEQFF. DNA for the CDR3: TGTGCCAGCTGCGGGAGAAGATTCGATGAGCAGTTCTTC.

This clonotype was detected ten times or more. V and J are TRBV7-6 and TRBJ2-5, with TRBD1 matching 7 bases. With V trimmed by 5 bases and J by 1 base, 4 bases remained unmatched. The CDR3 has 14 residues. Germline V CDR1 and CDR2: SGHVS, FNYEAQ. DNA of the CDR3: TGTGCCAGCAGCCGGGACAGAGCCCAAGAGACCCAGTACTTC. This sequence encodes CASSRDRAQETQYF. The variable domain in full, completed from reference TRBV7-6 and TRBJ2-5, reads GAGVSQSPRYKVTKRGQDVALRCDPISGHVSLYWYRQALGQGPEFLTYFNYEAQQDKSGLPNDRFSAERPEGSISTLTIQRTEQRDSAMYRCASSRDRAQETQYFGPGTRLLVL.

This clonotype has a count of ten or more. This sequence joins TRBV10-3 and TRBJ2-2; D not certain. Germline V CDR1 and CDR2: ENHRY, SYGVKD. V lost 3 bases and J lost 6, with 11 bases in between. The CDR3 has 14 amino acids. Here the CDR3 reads CAISDHRRAGELFF. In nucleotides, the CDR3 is TGTGCCATCAGTGATCACCGGCGCGCCGGGGAGCTGTTTTTT.

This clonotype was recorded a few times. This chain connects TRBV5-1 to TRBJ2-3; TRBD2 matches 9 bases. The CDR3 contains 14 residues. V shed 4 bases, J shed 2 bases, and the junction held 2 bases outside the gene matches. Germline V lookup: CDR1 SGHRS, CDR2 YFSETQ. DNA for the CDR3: TGCGCCAGCAGCCCTAGCGGGGACACAGATACGCAGTATTTT. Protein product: CASSPSGDTDTQYF. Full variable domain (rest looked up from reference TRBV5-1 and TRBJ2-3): KAGVTQTPRYLIKTRGQQVTLSCSPISGHRSVSWYQQTPGQGLQFLFEYFSETQRNKGNFPGRFSGRQFSNSRSEMNVSTLELGDSALYLCASSPSGDTDTQYFGPGTRLTVL.